This T cell receptor beta chain was documented in a study of naive CD8 T cells in extremely preterm neonates. The table came from immunoSEQ multiplex PCR; TCRdb's copy has only in-frame clones and leaves some out. Of approximately 4,900 clones detected, 97% appear once; the ten largest clones hold 7.5% to 10%. General study points: Preterm CDR3s were shorter than older groups', with fewer N additions and less trimming. The authors flagged variable productive template counts in preterm samples.

CDR1 is MNHEY, CDR2 SMNVEV, per germline (reference sequence). The CDR3 runs 17 residues. With V trimmed by 3 bases and J by 5 bases, 11 bases remained unmatched. As concerns this clone: Its antigen is not known.

This sequence joins TRBV27 and TRBJ2-2; 8 bases fit TRBD2. The receptor's source is a human donor in good health. The sample consisted of naive CD8+ T cells from blood. For the CDR3, the DNA is TGTGCCAGCAGTTTTCACTTTACTAGCGGACCAACCGGGGAGCTGTTTTTT. Its translation is CASSFHFTSGPTGELFF.